This T cell receptor beta chain stems from a study of early T cells in non-severe SARS-CoV-2 infection. At the level of the study: The study sequenced bulk RNA from unsorted whole blood, with chains unpaired.

General study results and limits: The study's VDJdb matching favored anti-spike CD8 responses and missed private and CD4 specificities.

The table lists this clonotype with a few counts. Its antigen is not known. Individual cDNA molecules received unique molecular identifiers. TCRdb re-derived calls from the 5' RACE reads in MiXCR, one entry per CDR3 protein. The table includes about 92,000 distinct CDR3 sequences, 15% to 20% detected once. The CDR3 loop spans 15 amino acids. The V gene lost 5 bases and the J gene lost 6 bases, with 20 bases spanning the gap. CDR1 and CDR2 from the germline V gene are SGHDN and FVKESK. This clonotype was obtained from an adult who was a healthcare worker with PCR-confirmed SARS-CoV-2 infection or an uninfected control (not recorded which). The J gene is TRBJ2-7, the V gene TRBV14; a possible D gene is TRBD1 (6 bases). The sequenced material came from whole blood. The CDR3 spells CASSARIQGLGEQYF. In DNA form, the CDR3 reads TGTGCCAGCAGCGCCCGAATACAGGGTCTCGGCGAGCAGTACTTC.